The 9 T cell receptor beta chains reported below all come from one sample, sequenced in a study of identical twins' blood T cells. MiXCR, run by TCRdb on the 5' RACE reads, gives a single entry per CDR3 protein. This table has a few hundred thousand distinct CDR3 sequences, about 28% appearing once. The source material was PBMCs. Receptor source: a woman aged 18-50 years in good health.

There are a few counts of this clonotype. J is TRBJ2-7 and V is TRBV29-1; perhaps TRBD1 as D (6 bases). CDR1 is SQVTM, CDR2 ANQGSEA, per germline. The CDR3 consists of 13 residues. Trimming pared 6 bases from V and 3 bases from J, leaving 15 bases between. In nucleotides, the CDR3 is TGCAGCGTCCTGGGGACAACCGGCTACGAGCAGTACTTC. Protein sequence: CSVLGTTGYEQYF.

This clonotype was found a few times. The chain couples TRBV10-3 to TRBJ2-1; 8 nucleotides line up with TRBD2. Germline-derived CDR1 and CDR2 are ENHRY and SYGVKD. The trim removed 7 bases at V and 9 bases at J, leaving 17 bases unmatched. This CDR3 is 16 amino acids long. CDR3 amino acids: CAITPSRVLAASEQFF. The CDR3 DNA is TGTGCCATCACCCCATCGAGGGTACTAGCGGCGTCTGAGCAGTTCTTC.

The rearrangement uses TRBV4-3 and TRBJ1-6, with D tentatively TRBD1 (5 bases). This CDR3 is built from 15 residues. Germline V CDR1 and CDR2: LGHNA, YSLEER. Trimming stripped 1 base from V and 10 bases from J, with 14 bases between. This CDR3 is CASSQVNLGGSPLHF. DNA for the CDR3: TGCGCCAGCAGCCAAGTGAATCTTGGGGGATCACCCCTCCACTTT.

This clonotype was detected only a few times. The chain links TRBV6-2 or TRBV6-3 to TRBJ1-5; TRBD1 aligns across 7 bases. Germline CDR1 and CDR2: MNHEY and SVGEGT. CDR3 length: 14 amino acids. J gave up 3 bases and V 7 bases, and 6 bases lay outside the gene matches. The chain's CDR3 is CASTTGTVNQPQHF. The CDR3 DNA reads as TGTGCCAGCACCACCGGGACAGTCAATCAGCCCCAGCATTTT.

This clonotype was seen a single time. The gene calls are TRBV6-5 and TRBJ1-1; 9 bases are shared with TRBD1. This CDR3 comprises 14 residues. The germline V gene has CDR1 MNHEY and CDR2 SVGAGI. Losses at the gene ends were 6 bases for V and 6 bases for J; bases not matched to a gene: 8. The CDR3 nucleotides are TGTGCCAGCAGGCCCGGGACAGGGAGCCCTGAAGCTTTCTTT. It codes for CASRPGTGSPEAFF.

This clonotype has just a few counts. The rearrangement uses TRBV27 and TRBJ2-5, with a tentative D call TRBD1 (6 bases). This CDR3 spans 14 amino acids. Between the trimmed V and J ends, which lost 8 bases and 4 bases, there was a span of 17 bases. Per germline, CDR1 MNHEY and CDR2 SMNVEV (reference sequence). The CDR3 DNA sequence: TGTGCCAGCGGTCCCAGGGGAATGGGAGAGACCCAGTACTTC. Translation gives CASGPRGMGETQYF.

This sequence joins TRBV7-9 and TRBJ1-1; D unclear. This CDR3 has 14 amino acids. Germline V gives CDR1 SEHNR, CDR2 FQNEAQ (reference sequence). V gave up 4 bases and J gave up 6 bases, with 15 bases separating them. CDR3 sequence (DNA): TGTGCCAGCAGCTCACCCTCTGGGTCTGCTGAAGCTTTCTTT. This encodes CASSSPSGSAEAFF.

The chain combines TRBV20-1 with TRBJ2-2; D gene unclear. The germline V and J ends were trimmed by 7 bases and 0 bases, with 12 bases remaining between them. The germline CDR1 and CDR2 sequences are DFQATT and SNEGSKA (reference sequence). CDR3 length: 14 residues. This CDR3 reads CSVTYSSNTGELFF. The CDR3 DNA is TGCAGTGTGACGTACTCATCGAACACCGGGGAGCTGTTTTTT.

The gene calls are TRBV20-1 and TRBJ2-1, with 10 bases that match TRBD1. Unmatched junction bases numbered 20, after V lost 5 bases and J lost 4 bases. This CDR3 comprises 19 residues. Germline values: CDR1 DFQATT, CDR2 SNEGSKA (reference sequence). The CDR3 DNA reads TGCAGTGCTTTCCCCTCCGGGACAGGGGAATACGTGCTGTACAATGAGCAGTTCTTC. It codes for CSAFPSGTGEYVLYNEQFF.